This T cell receptor beta chain was captured by sequencing in a study of T cell repertoires in cytomegalovirus infection. Study overall: CMV epitopes in the study were HLA-C-restricted (recently identified) and HLA-B-restricted (well studied). From public TCR beta signatures came an indication of both CMV infection and matching HLA type. Study-wide results and limits: Predominance within the ex vivo response was attributable to HLA-C-restricted CMV-specific TCR beta clonotypes. Cumulative public TCR beta family frequency identified CMV carriers with the relevant HLA.

TCRdb fed the reads into MiXCR, producing one record per CDR3 protein. This table has nearly 700,000 distinct CDR3 sequences, around 31% appearing once. With respect to this clonotype: Antigen unknown.

This CDR3 spans 15 amino acids. Trimming took 9 bases from V and 0 from J, leaving 18 bases between them. Germline V gives CDR1 MNHGY, CDR2 SAAAGT. V usage is TRBV6-8 and J usage is TRBJ2-7; D remains unclear. The receptor's source is a human donor in good health (CMV status not recorded). Some clones in this sample may be carry-over from other donors' samples. The sample in question was cultured PBMCs, obtained from culture after CMV antigen stimulation. Written as DNA, the CDR3 is TGTGCCAGACCTTCCCTGACCGTTAGCTCCTACGAGCAGTACTTC. Encoded protein: CARPSLTVSSYEQYF.